What follows describes a single T cell receptor (beta chain). Its antigen is unknown. These data come from a study of shared clonotypes between healthy human individuals. In the study overall: Per-donor plates numbered three CD4 naive, three CD4 memory, two CD8 naive and one CD8 memory.

The authors divided CD4+ cells into CD45RA+ naive and CD45RA-negative memory subsets. TCRdb keeps only in-frame clones here, not all; method: immunoSEQ multiplex PCR. This repertoire shows roughly 1.4 million clones, approximately 98.5% found once; its top ten account for about 0.35%. Study-wide points: Despite large depth, sorted-subset datasets appeared incompletely sequenced. In contrast to clonotypes shared by all four donors, non-shared clonotypes had lower generation probabilities.

The V end lost 3 bases, the J end lost 5 bases, and 19 bases lay between the germline ends. Germline values: CDR1 SGHVS, CDR2 FQNEAQ. The CDR3 runs to 17 residues. What was sequenced was naive CD4+ T cells sorted from blood. Subset specified: CD45RA+ positively selected. The TCR sequence derives from a man younger than 40 in good health. The chain recombines TRBV7-8 with TRBJ2-2; D assignment may be TRBD1 or TRBD2 (5 bases each). The CDR3 sequence is CASSLPKGPRITGELFF. CDR3 sequence (DNA): TGTGCCAGCAGCTTGCCTAAGGGACCGCGGATTACCGGGGAGCTGTTTTTT.